This is a list of T cell receptor beta chains from one sample in a study of identical twins. TCRdb re-called the 5' RACE reads with MiXCR, one entry per CDR3 protein. The top ten clones hold about 0.27% of a sample with 1.5 million to 2 million distinct CDR3 sequences, less than 40% of them seen once. Sequencing input: cord blood. These receptors all come from a newborn girl in good health. Each CDR3 is given with its conserved first and last residue.

v_call	j_call	cdr3_aa
TRBV4-1	TRBJ1-2	CASSQDTGAANYGYTF
TRBV20-1	TRBJ2-5	CSARVGSQETQYF
TRBV5-1	TRBJ2-5	CASSLVWQETQYF
TRBV14	TRBJ2-2	CASSQNRANTGELFF
TRBV29-1	TRBJ1-1	CSVAGPNTEAFF
TRBV20-1	TRBJ2-4	CSAGTNLAKNIQYF
TRBV25-1	TRBJ2-7	CASSDRGRGYEQYF
TRBV6-1	TRBJ1-1	CASRGQPSYEAFF
TRBV5-6	TRBJ2-7	CASSSTSRSYEQYF
TRBV20-1	TRBJ2-1	CSAPIAGEPYNEQFF
TRBV12-3/TRBV12-4	TRBJ2-5	CASSLGSSGGYQETQYF
TRBV7-8	TRBJ2-7	CASSWAAGATYEQYF
TRBV20-1	TRBJ2-7	CSARTGNYEQYF
TRBV11-2	TRBJ2-3	CASSLPDRVWYF
TRBV20-1	TRBJ2-7	CSAIGTSGDYEQYF
TRBV12-3/TRBV12-4	TRBJ2-3	CASSLEMSTDAQYF
TRBV20-1	TRBJ1-1	CSARVTGGTEAFF
TRBV12-3/TRBV12-4	TRBJ2-1	CASSSGTGSSYNEQFF
TRBV7-6	TRBJ2-3	CASSLLRADSTDTQYF
TRBV25-1	TRBJ1-2	CASSEYGSSRGLPPNYGYTF
TRBV4-1	TRBJ2-1	CASSPRTRTGYYNEQFF
TRBV16	TRBJ2-5	CASSQHRDQETQYF
TRBV7-9	TRBJ2-1	CASSFAHGGPYNEQFF
TRBV28	TRBJ1-5	CASSFPAAQPQHF
TRBV25-1	TRBJ2-3	CASSESSSGRATQYF
TRBV12-3/TRBV12-4	TRBJ2-2	CASSLFGGPTGELFF
TRBV27	TRBJ2-1	CASSPRLAGGLNEQFF
TRBV24-1	TRBJ2-2	CATSDFPANTGELFF
TRBV4-2	TRBJ1-1	CASSQRSGATEAFF
TRBV4-1	TRBJ1-1	CASSQEVGLTGVNTEAFF
TRBV28	TRBJ2-3	CASSLRTSGPTDTQYF